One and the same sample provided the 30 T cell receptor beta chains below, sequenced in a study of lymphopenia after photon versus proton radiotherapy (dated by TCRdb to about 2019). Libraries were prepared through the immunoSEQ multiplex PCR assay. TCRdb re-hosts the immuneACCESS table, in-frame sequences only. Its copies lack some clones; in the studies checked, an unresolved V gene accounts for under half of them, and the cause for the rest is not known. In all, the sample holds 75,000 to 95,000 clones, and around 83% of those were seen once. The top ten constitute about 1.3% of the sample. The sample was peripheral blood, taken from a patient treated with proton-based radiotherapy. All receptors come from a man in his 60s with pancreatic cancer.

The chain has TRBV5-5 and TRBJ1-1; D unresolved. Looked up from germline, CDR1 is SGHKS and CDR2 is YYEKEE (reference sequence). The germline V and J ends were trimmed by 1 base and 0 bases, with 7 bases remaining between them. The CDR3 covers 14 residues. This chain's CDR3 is CASSLNTVNTEAFF. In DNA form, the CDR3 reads TGTGCCAGCAGCTTGAACACCGTGAACACTGAAGCTTTCTTT.

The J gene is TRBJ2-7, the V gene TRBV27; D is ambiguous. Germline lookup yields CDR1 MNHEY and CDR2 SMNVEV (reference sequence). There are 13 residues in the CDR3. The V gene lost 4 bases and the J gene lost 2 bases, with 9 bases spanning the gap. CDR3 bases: TGTGCCAGCAGTTCCCCCAATACCTACGAGCAGTACTTC. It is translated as CASSSPNTYEQYF.

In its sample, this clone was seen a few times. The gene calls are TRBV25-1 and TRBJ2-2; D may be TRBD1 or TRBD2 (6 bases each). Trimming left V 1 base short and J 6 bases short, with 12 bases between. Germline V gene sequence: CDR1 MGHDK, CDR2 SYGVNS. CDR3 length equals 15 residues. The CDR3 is CASSESGALAGELFF. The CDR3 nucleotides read TGTGCCAGCAGTGAATCGGGGGCCCTTGCCGGGGAGCTGTTTTTT. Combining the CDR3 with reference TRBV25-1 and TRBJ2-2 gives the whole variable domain EADIYQTPRYLVIGTGKKITLECSQTMGHDKMYWYQQDPGMELHLIHYSYGVNSTEKGDLSSESTVSRIRTEHFPLTLESARPSHTSQYLCASSESGALAGELFFGEGSRLTVL.

CDR3 DNA: TGTGCCAGCAGCTTACAATCAGGGGGTAATGAAAAACTGTTTTTT. Translated, it gives CASSLQSGGNEKLFF. The chain joins TRBV7-9 to TRBJ1-4; 7 bases map to TRBD1. J lost 4 bases, V lost 2 bases, and 4 bases had no gene match. The CDR3 runs 15 residues. From germline, CDR1 is SEHNR and CDR2 FQNEAQ (reference sequence).

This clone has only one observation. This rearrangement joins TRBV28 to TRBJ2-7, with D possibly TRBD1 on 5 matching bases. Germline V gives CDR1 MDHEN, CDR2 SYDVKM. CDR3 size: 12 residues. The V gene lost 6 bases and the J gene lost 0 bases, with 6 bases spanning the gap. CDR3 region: CASRGDSYEQYF. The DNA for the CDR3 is TGTGCCAGCAGAGGGGACTCCTACGAGCAGTACTTC.

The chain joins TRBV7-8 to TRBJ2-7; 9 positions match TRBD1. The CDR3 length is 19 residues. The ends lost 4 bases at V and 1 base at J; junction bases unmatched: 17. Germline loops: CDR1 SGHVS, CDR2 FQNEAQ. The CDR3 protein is CASSSPGQGPFWISYEQYF. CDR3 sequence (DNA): TGTGCCAGCAGCTCTCCGGGACAGGGCCCCTTCTGGATTTCCTACGAGCAGTACTTC.

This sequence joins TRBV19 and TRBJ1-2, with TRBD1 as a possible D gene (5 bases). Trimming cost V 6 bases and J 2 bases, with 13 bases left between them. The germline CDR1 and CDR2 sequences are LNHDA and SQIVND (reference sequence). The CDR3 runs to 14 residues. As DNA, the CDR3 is TGTGCCAGTAGCTTCCAGACAGCGAACTATGGCTACACCTTC. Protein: CASSFQTANYGYTF.

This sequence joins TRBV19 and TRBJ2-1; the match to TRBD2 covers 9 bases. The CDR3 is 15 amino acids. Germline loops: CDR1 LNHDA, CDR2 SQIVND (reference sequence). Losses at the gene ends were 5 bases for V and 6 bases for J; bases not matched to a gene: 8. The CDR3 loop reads CASSERREGLNEQFF. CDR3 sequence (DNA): TGTGCCAGTAGTGAGAGGCGGGAGGGCCTCAATGAGCAGTTCTTC.

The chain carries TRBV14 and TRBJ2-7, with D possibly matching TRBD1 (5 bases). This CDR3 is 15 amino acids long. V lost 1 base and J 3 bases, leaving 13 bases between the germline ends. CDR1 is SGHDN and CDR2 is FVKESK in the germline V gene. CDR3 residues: CASSQGSGPFYEQYF. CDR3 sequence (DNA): TGTGCCAGCAGCCAAGGGTCAGGGCCCTTCTACGAGCAGTACTTC.

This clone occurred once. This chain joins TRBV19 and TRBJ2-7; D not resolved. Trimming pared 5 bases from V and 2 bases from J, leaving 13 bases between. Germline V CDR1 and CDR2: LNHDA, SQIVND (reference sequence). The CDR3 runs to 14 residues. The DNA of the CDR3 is TGTGCCAGTAGTGGAGCCCCCAAAGCCTACGAGCAGTACTTC. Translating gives CASSGAPKAYEQYF.

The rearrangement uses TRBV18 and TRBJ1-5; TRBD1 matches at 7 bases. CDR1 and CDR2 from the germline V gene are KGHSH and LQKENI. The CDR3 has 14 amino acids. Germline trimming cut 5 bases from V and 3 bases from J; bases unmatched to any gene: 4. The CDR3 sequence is CASSSTGNNQPQHF. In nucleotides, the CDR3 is TGTGCCAGCTCATCGACAGGGAACAATCAGCCCCAGCATTTT.

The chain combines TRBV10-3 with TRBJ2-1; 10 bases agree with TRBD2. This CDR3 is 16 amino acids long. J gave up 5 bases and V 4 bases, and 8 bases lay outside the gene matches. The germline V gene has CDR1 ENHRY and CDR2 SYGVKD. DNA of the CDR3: TGTGCCATCAGTGGGGTCCATGGACTAGCGGACAATGAGCAGTTCTTC. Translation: CAISGVHGLADNEQFF.

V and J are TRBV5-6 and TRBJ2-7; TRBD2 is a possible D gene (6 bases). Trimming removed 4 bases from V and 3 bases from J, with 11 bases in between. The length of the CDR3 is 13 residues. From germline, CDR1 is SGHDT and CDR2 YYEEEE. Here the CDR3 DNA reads TGTGCCAGCAGCCCGGGGACTCACTACGAGCAGTACTTC. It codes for CASSPGTHYEQYF.

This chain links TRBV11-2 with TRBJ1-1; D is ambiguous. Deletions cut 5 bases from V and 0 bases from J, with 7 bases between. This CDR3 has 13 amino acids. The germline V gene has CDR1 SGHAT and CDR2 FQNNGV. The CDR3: CASSPSMNTEAFF. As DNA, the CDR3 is TGTGCCAGCAGCCCAAGTATGAACACTGAAGCTTTCTTT.

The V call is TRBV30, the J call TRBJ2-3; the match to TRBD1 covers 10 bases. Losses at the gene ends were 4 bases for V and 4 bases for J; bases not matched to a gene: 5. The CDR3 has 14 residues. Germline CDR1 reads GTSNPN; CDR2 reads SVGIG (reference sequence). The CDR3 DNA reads TGTGCCTGGAACCGGGACAGGGGTCCAGATACGCAGTATTTT. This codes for CAWNRDRGPDTQYF.

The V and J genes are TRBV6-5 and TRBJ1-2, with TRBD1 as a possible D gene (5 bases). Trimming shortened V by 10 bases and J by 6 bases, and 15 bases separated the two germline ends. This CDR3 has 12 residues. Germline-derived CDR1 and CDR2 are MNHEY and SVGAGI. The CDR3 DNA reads TGTGCCACCCAGATTAAGGGGCATGGCTACACCTTC. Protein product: CATQIKGHGYTF.

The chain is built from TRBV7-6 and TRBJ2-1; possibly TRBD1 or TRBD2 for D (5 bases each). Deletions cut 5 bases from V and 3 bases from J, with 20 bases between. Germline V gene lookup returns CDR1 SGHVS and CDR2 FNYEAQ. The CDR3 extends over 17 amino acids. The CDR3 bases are TGTGCCAGCAGCCTAGGGACCGTGGGCAGCCTCTACAATGAGCAGTTCTTC. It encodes CASSLGTVGSLYNEQFF.

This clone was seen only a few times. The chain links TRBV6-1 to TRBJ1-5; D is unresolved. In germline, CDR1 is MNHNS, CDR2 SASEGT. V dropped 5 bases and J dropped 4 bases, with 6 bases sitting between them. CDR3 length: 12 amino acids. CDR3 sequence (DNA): TGTGCCAGCAGTACACTAAATCAGCCCCAGCATTTT. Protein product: CASSTLNQPQHF.

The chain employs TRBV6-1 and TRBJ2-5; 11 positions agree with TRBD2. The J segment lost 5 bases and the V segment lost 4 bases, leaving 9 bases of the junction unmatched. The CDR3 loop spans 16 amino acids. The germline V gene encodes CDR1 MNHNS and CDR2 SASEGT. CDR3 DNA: TGTGCCAGCAGTGGAAGTAGCGGGAGGGTACTGGAGACCCAGTACTTC. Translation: CASSGSSGRVLETQYF.

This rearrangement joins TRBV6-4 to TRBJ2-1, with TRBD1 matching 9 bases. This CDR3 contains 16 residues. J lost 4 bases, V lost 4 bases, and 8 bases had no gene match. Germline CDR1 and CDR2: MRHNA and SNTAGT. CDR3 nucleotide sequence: TGTGCCAGCAGTGCCTCGACAGGGGGTCGGTACAATGAGCAGTTCTTC. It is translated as CASSASTGGRYNEQFF.

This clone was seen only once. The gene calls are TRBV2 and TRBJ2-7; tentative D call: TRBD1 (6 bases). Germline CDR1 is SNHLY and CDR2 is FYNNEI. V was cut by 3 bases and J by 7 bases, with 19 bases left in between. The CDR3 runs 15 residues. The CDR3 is CASSEQTGISGEQYF. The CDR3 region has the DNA TGTGCCAGCAGTGAGCAAACAGGGATCTCTGGGGAGCAGTACTTC.

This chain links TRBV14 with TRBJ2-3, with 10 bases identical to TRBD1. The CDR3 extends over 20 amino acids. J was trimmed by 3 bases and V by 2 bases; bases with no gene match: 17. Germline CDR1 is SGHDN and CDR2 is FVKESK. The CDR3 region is CASSQSTRYWDRGPTDTQYF. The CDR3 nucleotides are TGTGCCAGCAGCCAATCGACGAGATACTGGGACAGGGGCCCAACAGATACGCAGTATTTT.

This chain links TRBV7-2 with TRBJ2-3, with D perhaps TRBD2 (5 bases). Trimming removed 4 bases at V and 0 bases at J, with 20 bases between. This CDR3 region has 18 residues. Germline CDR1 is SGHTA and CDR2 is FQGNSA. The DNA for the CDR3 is TGTGCCAGCAGCTCCGATGGTTTATCCGGCGGGAGCACAGATACGCAGTATTTT. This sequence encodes CASSSDGLSGGSTDTQYF.

Here the CDR3 reads CASSSTGGAGEQYF. The DNA for the CDR3 is TGTGCCAGCAGCTCCACAGGGGGAGCGGGGGAGCAGTACTTC. The rearrangement links TRBV7-9 to TRBJ2-7, with a possible D match to TRBD1 (8 bases). In germline, CDR1 is SEHNR, CDR2 FQNEAQ (reference sequence). Trimming stripped 4 bases from V and 7 bases from J, with 17 bases between. The CDR3 consists of 14 residues.

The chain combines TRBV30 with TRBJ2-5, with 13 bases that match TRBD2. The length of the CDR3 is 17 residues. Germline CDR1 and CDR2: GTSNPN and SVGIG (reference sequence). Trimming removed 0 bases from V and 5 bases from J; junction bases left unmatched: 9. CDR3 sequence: CAWSVQRTSGSHETQYF. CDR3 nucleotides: TGTGCCTGGAGTGTACAGCGGACTAGCGGGAGCCACGAGACCCAGTACTTC.

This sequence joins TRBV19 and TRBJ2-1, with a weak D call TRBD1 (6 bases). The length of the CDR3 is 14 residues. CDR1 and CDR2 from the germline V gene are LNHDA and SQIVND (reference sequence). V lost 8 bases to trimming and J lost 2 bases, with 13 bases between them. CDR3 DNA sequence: TGTGCCAGTTCTACAGGGAAGGCCTACAATGAGCAGTTCTTC. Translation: CASSTGKAYNEQFF.

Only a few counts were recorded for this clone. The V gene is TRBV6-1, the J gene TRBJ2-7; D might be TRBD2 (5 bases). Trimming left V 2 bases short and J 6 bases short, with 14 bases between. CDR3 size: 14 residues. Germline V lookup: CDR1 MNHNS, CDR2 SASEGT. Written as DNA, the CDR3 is TGTGCCAGCAGTGAAATCGAGGGTATGGGCGAGCAGTACTTC. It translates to CASSEIEGMGEQYF.

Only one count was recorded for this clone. The CDR3 DNA reads as TGTGCCAGCAGTTACTCGCCGGGACAGCCTAATGAAAAACTGTTTTTT. Amino acid sequence: CASSYSPGQPNEKLFF. V gene TRBV6-5 combines with J gene TRBJ1-4; TRBD1 aligns across 7 bases. CDR3 length: 16 residues. Trimming removed 0 bases from V and 3 bases from J; junction bases left unmatched: 4. The germline V gene has CDR1 MNHEY and CDR2 SVGAGI.

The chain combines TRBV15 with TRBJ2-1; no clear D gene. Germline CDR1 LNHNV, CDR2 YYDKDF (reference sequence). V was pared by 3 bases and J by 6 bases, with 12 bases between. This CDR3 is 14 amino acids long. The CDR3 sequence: CATSRDLSGNEQFF. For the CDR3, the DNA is TGTGCCACCAGCAGGGACCTATCGGGCAATGAGCAGTTCTTC.

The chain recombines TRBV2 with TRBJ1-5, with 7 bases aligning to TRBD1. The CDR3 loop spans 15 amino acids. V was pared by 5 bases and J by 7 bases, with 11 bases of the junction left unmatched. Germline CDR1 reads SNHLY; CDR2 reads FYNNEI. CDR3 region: CASSLTGELRQPQHF. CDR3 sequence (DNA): TGTGCCAGCAGTCTAACAGGGGAGCTCCGGCAGCCCCAGCATTTT.